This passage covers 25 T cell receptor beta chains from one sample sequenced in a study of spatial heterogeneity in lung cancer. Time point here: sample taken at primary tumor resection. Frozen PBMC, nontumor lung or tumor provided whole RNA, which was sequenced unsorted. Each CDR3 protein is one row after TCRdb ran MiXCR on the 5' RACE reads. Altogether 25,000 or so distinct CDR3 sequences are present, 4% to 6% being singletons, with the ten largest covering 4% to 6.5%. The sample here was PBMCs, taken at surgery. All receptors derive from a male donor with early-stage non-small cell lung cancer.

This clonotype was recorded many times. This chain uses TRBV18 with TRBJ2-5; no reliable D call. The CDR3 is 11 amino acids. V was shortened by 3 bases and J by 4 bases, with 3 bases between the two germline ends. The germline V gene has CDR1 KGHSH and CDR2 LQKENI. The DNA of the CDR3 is TGTGCCAGCTCACCCGGAGAGACCCAGTACTTC. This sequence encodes CASSPGETQYF.

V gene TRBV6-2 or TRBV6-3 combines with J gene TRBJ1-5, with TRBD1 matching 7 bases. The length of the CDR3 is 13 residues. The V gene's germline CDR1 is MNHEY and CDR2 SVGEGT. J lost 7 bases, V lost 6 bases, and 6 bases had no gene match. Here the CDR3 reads CASRCGQVQPQHF. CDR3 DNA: TGTGCCAGCAGATGTGGACAGGTCCAGCCCCAGCATTTT.

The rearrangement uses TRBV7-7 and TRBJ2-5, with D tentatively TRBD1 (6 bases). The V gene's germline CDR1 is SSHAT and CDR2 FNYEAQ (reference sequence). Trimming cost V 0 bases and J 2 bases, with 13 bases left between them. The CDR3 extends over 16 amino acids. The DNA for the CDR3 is TGTGCCAGCAGCTTAGCTTGGTCAGGGGCACAAGAGACCCAGTACTTC. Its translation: CASSLAWSGAQETQYF. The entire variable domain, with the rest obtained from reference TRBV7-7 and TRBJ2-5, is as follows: GAGVSQSPRYKVTKRGQDVTLRCDPISSHATLYWYQQALGQGPEFLTYFNYEAQPDKSGLPSDRFSAERPEGSISTLTIQRTEQRDSAMYRCASSLAWSGAQETQYFGPGTRLLVL.

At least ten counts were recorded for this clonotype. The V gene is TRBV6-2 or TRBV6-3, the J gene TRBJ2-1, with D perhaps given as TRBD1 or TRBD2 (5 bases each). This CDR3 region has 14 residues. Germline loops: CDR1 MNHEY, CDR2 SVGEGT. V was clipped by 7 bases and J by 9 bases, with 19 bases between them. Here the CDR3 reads CASIWTPGRGEQFF. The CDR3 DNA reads TGTGCCAGCATCTGGACTCCTGGTAGGGGTGAGCAGTTCTTC.

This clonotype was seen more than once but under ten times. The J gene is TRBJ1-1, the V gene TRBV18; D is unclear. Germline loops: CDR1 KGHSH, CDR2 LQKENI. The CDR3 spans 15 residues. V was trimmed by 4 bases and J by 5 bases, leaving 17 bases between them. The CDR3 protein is CASSLIGGEGTEAFF. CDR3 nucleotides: TGTGCCAGCTCACTCATTGGCGGGGAAGGGACTGAAGCTTTCTTT. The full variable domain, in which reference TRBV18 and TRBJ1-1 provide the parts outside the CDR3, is NAGVMQNPRHLVRRRGQEARLRCSPMKGHSHVYWYRQLPEEGLKFMVYLQKENIIDESGMPKERFSAEFPKEGPSILRIQQVVRGDSAAYFCASSLIGGEGTEAFFGQGTRLTVV.

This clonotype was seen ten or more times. The CDR3 coding sequence is TGTGCCAGCACCCCGCAGGCAGCGGGAGGACGCACAGATACGCAGTATTTT. It encodes CASTPQAAGGRTDTQYF. The chain joins TRBV7-6 to TRBJ2-3, with TRBD2 matching over 9 bases. CDR1 is SGHVS and CDR2 is FNYEAQ in the germline V gene. V shed 7 bases and J 1 base; nucleotides not matched to a gene: 12. There are 17 residues in the CDR3.

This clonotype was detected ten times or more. The CDR3: CASSQGTFQETQYF. Here the CDR3 DNA reads TGTGCCAGCAGCCAAGGGACATTCCAAGAGACCCAGTACTTC. The chain joins TRBV28 to TRBJ2-5, with a possible D match to TRBD1 (6 bases). CDR3 size: 14 residues. Germline V gene lookup returns CDR1 MDHEN and CDR2 SYDVKM. Trimming pared 6 bases from V and 1 base from J, leaving 12 bases between.

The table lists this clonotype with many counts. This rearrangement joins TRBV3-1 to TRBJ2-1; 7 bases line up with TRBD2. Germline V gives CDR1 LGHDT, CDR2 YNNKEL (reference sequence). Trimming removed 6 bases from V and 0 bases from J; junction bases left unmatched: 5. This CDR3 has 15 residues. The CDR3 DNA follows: TGTGCCAGCAGACTCGGGGGGAGCTCCTACAATGAGCAGTTCTTC. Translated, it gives CASRLGGSSYNEQFF.

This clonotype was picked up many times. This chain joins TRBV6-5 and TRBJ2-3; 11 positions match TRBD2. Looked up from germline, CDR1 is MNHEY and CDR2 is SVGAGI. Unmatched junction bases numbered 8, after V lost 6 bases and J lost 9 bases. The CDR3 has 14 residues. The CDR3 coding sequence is TGTGCCAGCAGAATAGCGGGAGGGGGGGAAACGCAGTATTTT. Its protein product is CASRIAGGGETQYF.

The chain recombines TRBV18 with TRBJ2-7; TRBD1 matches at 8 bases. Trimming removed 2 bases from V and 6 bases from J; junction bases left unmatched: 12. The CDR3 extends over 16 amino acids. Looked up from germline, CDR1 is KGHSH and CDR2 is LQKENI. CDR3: CASSPAAGGTYREQYF. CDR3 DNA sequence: TGTGCCAGCTCACCAGCGGCAGGGGGCACCTATCGCGAGCAGTACTTC. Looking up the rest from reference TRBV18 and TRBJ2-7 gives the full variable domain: NAGVMQNPRHLVRRRGQEARLRCSPMKGHSHVYWYRQLPEEGLKFMVYLQKENIIDESGMPKERFSAEFPKEGPSILRIQQVVRGDSAAYFCASSPAAGGTYREQYFGPGTRLTVT.

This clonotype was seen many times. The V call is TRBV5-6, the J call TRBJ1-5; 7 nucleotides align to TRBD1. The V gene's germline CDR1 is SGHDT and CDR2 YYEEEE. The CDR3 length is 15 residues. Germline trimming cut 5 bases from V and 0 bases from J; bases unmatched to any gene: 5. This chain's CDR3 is CASSPTGNSNQPQHF. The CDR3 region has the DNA TGTGCCAGCAGTCCGACAGGGAATAGCAATCAGCCCCAGCATTTT. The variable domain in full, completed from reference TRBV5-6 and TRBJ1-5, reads DAGVTQSPTHLIKTRGQQVTLRCSPKSGHDTVSWYQQALGQGPQFIFQYYEEEERQRGNFPDRFSGHQFPNYSSELNVNALLLGDSALYLCASSPTGNSNQPQHFGDGTRLSIL.

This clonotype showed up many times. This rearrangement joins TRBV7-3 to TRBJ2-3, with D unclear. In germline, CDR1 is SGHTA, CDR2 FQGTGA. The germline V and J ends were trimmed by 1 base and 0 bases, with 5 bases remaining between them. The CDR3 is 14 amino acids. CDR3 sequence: CASSLRPSTDTQYF. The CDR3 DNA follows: TGTGCCAGCAGCTTAAGGCCTAGCACAGATACGCAGTATTTT.

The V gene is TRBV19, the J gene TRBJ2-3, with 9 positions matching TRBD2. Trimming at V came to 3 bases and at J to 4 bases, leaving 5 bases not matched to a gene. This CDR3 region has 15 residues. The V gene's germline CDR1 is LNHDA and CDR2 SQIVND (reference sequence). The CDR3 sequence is CASSISGSPADTQYF. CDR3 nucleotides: TGTGCCAGTAGTATTAGCGGGAGCCCGGCAGATACGCAGTATTTT.

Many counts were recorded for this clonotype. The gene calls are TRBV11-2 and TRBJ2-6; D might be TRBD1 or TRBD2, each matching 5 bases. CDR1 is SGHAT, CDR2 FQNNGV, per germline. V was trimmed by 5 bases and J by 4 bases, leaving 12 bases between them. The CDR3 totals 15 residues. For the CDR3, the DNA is TGTGCCAGCAGCAGGTGGGGGACCGGGGCCAACGTCCTGACTTTC. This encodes CASSRWGTGANVLTF.

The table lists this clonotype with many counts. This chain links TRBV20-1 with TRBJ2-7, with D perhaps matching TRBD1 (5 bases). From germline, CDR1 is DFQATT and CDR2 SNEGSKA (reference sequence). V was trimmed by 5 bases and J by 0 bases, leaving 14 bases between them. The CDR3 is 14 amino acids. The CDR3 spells CSAPRQPDSYEQYF. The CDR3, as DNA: TGCAGTGCTCCGAGACAGCCTGACTCCTACGAGCAGTACTTC.

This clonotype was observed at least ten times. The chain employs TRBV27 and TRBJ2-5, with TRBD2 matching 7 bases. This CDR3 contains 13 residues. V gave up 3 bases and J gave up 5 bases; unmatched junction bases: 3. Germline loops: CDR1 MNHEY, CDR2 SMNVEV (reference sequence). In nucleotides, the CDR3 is TGTGCCAGCAGTTTTACAGCGGGGGAGACCCAGTACTTC. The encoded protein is CASSFTAGETQYF.

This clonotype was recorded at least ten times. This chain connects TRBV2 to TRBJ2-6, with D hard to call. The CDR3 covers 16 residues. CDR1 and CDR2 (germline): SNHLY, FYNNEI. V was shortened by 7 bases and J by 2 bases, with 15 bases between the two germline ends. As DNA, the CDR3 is TGTGCCAGCAAGTCAGGCCTTGGGACTGGGGCCAACGTCCTGACTTTC. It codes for CASKSGLGTGANVLTF.

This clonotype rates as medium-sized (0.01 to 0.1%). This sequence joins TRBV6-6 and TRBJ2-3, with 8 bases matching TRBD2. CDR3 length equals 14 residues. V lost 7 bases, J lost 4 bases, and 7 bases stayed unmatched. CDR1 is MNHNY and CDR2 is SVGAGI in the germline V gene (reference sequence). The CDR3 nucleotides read TGTGCCAGCAACCGGGGGGGCCAGTCAGATACGCAGTATTTT. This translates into CASNRGGQSDTQYF.

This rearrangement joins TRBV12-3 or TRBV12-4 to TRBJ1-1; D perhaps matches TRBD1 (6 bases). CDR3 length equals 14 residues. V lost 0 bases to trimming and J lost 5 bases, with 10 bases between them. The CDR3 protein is CASSLALRGTEAFF. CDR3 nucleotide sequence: TGTGCCAGCAGTTTAGCGTTGAGGGGGACTGAAGCTTTCTTT.

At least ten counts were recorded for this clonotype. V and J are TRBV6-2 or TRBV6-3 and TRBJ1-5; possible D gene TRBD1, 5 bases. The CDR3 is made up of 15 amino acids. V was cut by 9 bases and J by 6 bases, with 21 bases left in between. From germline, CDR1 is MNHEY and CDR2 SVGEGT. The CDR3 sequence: CASSGVSALRQPQHF. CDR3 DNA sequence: TGTGCCAGTTCGGGGGTGAGTGCTTTACGTCAGCCCCAGCATTTT.

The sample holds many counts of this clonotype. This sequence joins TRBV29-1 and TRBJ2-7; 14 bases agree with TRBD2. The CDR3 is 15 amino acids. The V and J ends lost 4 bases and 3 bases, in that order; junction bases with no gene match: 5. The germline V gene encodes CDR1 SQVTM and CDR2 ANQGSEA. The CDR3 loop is CSVGTSGGTFYEQYF. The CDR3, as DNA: TGCAGCGTTGGGACTAGCGGGGGGACCTTCTACGAGCAGTACTTC.

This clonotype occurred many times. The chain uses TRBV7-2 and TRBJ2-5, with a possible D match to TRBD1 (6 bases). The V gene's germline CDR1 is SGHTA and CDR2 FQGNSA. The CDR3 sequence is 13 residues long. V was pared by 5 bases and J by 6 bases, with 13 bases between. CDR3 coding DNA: TGTGCCAGCAGCCCACGCTGGGGGCAGACCCAGTACTTC. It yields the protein CASSPRWGQTQYF.

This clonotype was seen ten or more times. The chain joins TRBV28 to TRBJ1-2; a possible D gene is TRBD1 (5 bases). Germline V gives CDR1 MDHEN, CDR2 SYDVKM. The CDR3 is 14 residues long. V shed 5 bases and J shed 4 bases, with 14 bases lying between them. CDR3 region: CASSLAGTSYGYTF. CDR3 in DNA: TGTGCCAGCAGTCTGGCAGGGACGAGCTATGGCTACACCTTC.

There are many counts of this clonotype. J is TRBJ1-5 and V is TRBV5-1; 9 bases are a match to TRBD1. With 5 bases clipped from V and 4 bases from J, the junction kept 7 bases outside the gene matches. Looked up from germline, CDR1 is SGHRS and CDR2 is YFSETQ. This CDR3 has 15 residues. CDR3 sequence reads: CASRPGTGLNQPQHF. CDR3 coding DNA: TGCGCCAGCAGGCCTGGGACAGGGCTGAATCAGCCCCAGCATTTT.

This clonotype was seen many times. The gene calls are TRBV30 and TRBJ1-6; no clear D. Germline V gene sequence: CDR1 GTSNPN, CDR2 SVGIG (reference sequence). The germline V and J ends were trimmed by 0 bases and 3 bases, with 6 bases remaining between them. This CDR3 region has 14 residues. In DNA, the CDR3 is TGTGCCTGGAGTGTGGAGGACTATAATTCACCCCTCCACTTT. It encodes CAWSVEDYNSPLHF.